Ten or more counts support the clone carrying this T cell receptor beta chain. Germline assignment: CDR1 SGHRS and CDR2 YFSETQ. The CDR3 totals 14 residues. Trimming removed 1 base from V and 6 bases from J, with 14 bases in between. This record comes from a study of read filtering for tumor transcriptome and immune sequencing. About the study: Patients were approximately 18 male and 11 to 15 female, mean age 65.9 years, range roughly 45 to 85.

Molecular barcoded adaptors covering alpha/delta and beta/gamma chains were used on 400 ng RNA. Using its own MiXCR run on the reads, TCRdb lists one record per CDR3 protein. The sample holds 50,000 to 65,000 distinct CDR3 sequences, approximately 20% seen once. The sample comprised a population of CD138-negative cells sorted from bone marrow. V gene TRBV5-1 combines with J gene TRBJ2-7; tentatively, D is TRBD2 (5 bases). This clonotype originated in a donor aged 40 or older with multiple myeloma. The CDR3 DNA follows: TGCGCCAGCAGCTTGTACCCCTCCGGAGGCGAGCAGTACTTC. Its translation: CASSLYPSGGEQYF.